Below are 19 T cell receptor beta chains sequenced from a single sample in a study of radiotherapy plus CTLA-4 blockade in lung cancer (dated by TCRdb to 2016 to 2019). Library method: the immunoSEQ multiplex PCR assay. TCRdb re-hosts the immuneACCESS table, in-frame sequences only. Its copies lack some clones; in the studies checked, an unresolved V gene accounts for under half of them, and the cause for the rest is not known. The sample includes 80,000 to 95,000 clones, with approximately 80% observed a single time. The ten largest make up about 25% of the sample. Sequencing was performed on peripheral blood, taken from a patient treated with radiotherapy plus ipilimumab. The receptor source for this set is a human donor with non-small cell lung cancer that progressed on radiotherapy plus ipilimumab.

This chain uses TRBV4-2 with TRBJ1-1; TRBD1 matches 7 bases. The germline V gene encodes CDR1 LGHNA and CDR2 YNFKEQ. J was trimmed by 10 bases and V by 4 bases; bases with no gene match: 15. The CDR3 is 15 amino acids. CDR3 nucleotides: TGTGCCAGCAGCCTAGCAGGGGGGTCGACGGATTCAGCTTTCTTT. It specifies CASSLAGGSTDSAFF.

This rearrangement joins TRBV14 to TRBJ1-2; the D is unclear. The CDR3 extends over 12 amino acids. The germline V and J ends were trimmed by 1 base and 4 bases, with 4 bases remaining between them. CDR1 is SGHDN, CDR2 FVKESK, per germline. CDR3 nucleotide sequence: TGTGCCAGCAGCCAAGGCCTCTATGGCTACACCTTC. Its translation is CASSQGLYGYTF.

The V gene is TRBV15, the J gene TRBJ1-3; D unclear. This CDR3 is 12 amino acids long. Deletions cut 5 bases from V and 2 bases from J, with 4 bases between. CDR1 is LNHNV, CDR2 YYDKDF, per germline (reference sequence). As DNA, the CDR3 is TGTGCCACCAGCTCTGCTGGAAACACCATATATTTT. It specifies CATSSAGNTIYF.

CDR3 DNA sequence: TGTGCCAGCAGCGCCCCCCCATTGGGCGAGACCCAGTACTTC. This translates into CASSAPPLGETQYF. This chain links TRBV9 with TRBJ2-5, with D unclear. The CDR3 sequence is 14 residues long. Looked up from germline, CDR1 is SGDLS and CDR2 is YYNGEE. V gave up 3 bases and J gave up 5 bases, with 14 bases separating them.

J is TRBJ1-1 and V is TRBV2, with TRBD1 matching 9 bases. Germline trimming cut 3 bases from V and 4 bases from J; bases unmatched to any gene: 0. The CDR3 has 13 amino acids. The germline CDR1 and CDR2 sequences are SNHLY and FYNNEI. The DNA of the CDR3 is TGTGCCAGCAGTGAGACAGGGGGCACTGAAGCTTTCTTT. Translation: CASSETGGTEAFF.

V and J are TRBV28 and TRBJ2-1, with TRBD2 matching over 12 bases. The CDR3 runs to 14 residues. The V segment lost 10 bases and the J segment 8 bases; nucleotides outside the gene matches: 9. CDR1 and CDR2 (germline): MDHEN, SYDVKM. DNA of the CDR3: TGTGCCACAGCCGGACTAGCGGGGATACATGAGCAGTTCTTC. Its translation is CATAGLAGIHEQFF.

V gene TRBV5-1 combines with J gene TRBJ1-3; D gene unclear. Looked up from germline, CDR1 is SGHRS and CDR2 is YFSETQ. The ends were cut back, 2 bases at V and 4 bases at J, with 7 bases in the middle. The CDR3 totals 13 residues. For the CDR3, the DNA is TGCGCCAGCAGCTTAGAGGCCGGAAACACCATATATTTT. Protein product: CASSLEAGNTIYF.

The sample holds one count of this clone. This chain links TRBV5-4 with TRBJ1-2; 7 bases agree with TRBD1. This CDR3 is built from 14 residues. Germline lookup yields CDR1 SGHNT and CDR2 YYREEE (reference sequence). The J segment lost 5 bases and the V segment lost 2 bases, leaving 6 bases of the junction unmatched. The CDR3 bases are TGTGCCAGCAGCTTAGACAGGGTAGCGTATGGCTACACCTTC. Its protein product is CASSLDRVAYGYTF.

The chain uses TRBV2 and TRBJ1-1; D is possibly TRBD1 (5 bases). V lost 7 bases and J lost 0, with 12 bases in between. The CDR3 totals 14 residues. Germline V gives CDR1 SNHLY, CDR2 FYNNEI. The CDR3 DNA follows: TGTGCCAGCAACAGGCAGACACTGAACACTGAAGCTTTCTTT. It yields the protein CASNRQTLNTEAFF.

V is TRBV7-9 and J is TRBJ2-3; possible D gene TRBD1, 6 bases. Germline-derived CDR1 and CDR2 are SEHNR and FQNEAQ (reference sequence). Trimming shortened V by 3 bases and J by 1 base, and 14 bases separated the two germline ends. The CDR3 has 16 amino acids. The CDR3 sequence is CASSFPRGAGTDTQYF. Written as DNA, the CDR3 is TGTGCCAGCAGCTTCCCCAGGGGTGCCGGCACAGATACGCAGTATTTT.

The CDR3, as DNA: TGTGCCAGCAGTTTTATCGGGAAAAAACTGTTTTTT. Protein product: CASSFIGKKLFF. The chain uses TRBV28 and TRBJ1-4; no reliable D call. Germline CDR1 reads MDHEN; CDR2 reads SYDVKM. The CDR3 covers 12 residues. Trimming took 3 bases from V and 9 from J, leaving 8 bases between them.

The V call is TRBV9, the J call TRBJ1-2; D gene uncertain. The V end was cut by 3 bases, the J end by 4 bases, with 13 bases between. Germline lookup yields CDR1 SGDLS and CDR2 YYNGEE. This CDR3 spans 14 amino acids. Here the CDR3 reads CASSAPGGIYGYTF. The CDR3 nucleotides are TGTGCCAGCAGCGCCCCGGGCGGGATCTATGGCTACACCTTC.

This clone appeared a single time. The chain couples TRBV6-1 to TRBJ2-2; 8 bases are shared with TRBD2. CDR3 length: 17 residues. CDR1 MNHNS and CDR2 SASEGT come from the germline V gene. Trimming cost V 4 bases and J 6 bases; bases outside gene matches: 13. The CDR3 sequence is CASSARTGGRGAGELFF. The DNA for the CDR3 is TGTGCCAGCAGTGCTCGAACGGGAGGGAGAGGTGCCGGGGAGCTGTTTTTT.

The chain combines TRBV6-5 with TRBJ2-4, with 10 bases aligning to TRBD2. Losses at the gene ends were 4 bases for V and 0 bases for J; bases not matched to a gene: 3. Germline V CDR1 and CDR2: MNHEY, SVGAGI. The CDR3 contains 16 residues. In nucleotides, the CDR3 is TGTGCCAGCAGTTCGACTAGCGGGTTAGCCAAAAACATTCAGTACTTC. Encoded protein: CASSSTSGLAKNIQYF.

This chain connects TRBV9 to TRBJ2-3, with 8 bases aligning to TRBD2. V lost 3 bases, J lost 0 bases, and 0 bases stayed unmatched. The CDR3 covers 14 residues. CDR1 SGDLS and CDR2 YYNGEE come from the germline V gene. The CDR3, as DNA: TGTGCCAGCAGCGCTAGCGGGAGCACAGATACGCAGTATTTT. Encoded protein: CASSASGSTDTQYF.

The chain combines TRBV5-4 with TRBJ2-2; either TRBD1 or TRBD2 may supply D (5 bases each). Germline-derived CDR1 and CDR2 are SGHNT and YYREEE (reference sequence). V was cut by 3 bases and J by 8 bases, with 17 bases left in between. The CDR3 extends over 15 amino acids. CDR3 amino acids: CASSSSGTGTGELFF. In nucleotides, the CDR3 is TGTGCCAGCAGCTCATCCGGGACGGGCACGGGGGAGCTGTTTTTT.

The chain recombines TRBV29-1 with TRBJ2-3, with a tentative D call TRBD2 (6 bases). This CDR3 contains 12 residues. V was pared by 8 bases and J by 8 bases, with 17 bases between. Germline V lookup: CDR1 SQVTM, CDR2 ANQGSEA. CDR3 DNA sequence: TGCAGCACCCTGGGAGGTTTCGGTACGCAGTATTTT. Residues: CSTLGGFGTQYF.

This clone came up once. This sequence joins TRBV15 and TRBJ1-4; D is perhaps TRBD1 (6 bases). V shed 5 bases and J shed 8 bases, with 15 bases lying between them. CDR1 and CDR2 from the germline V gene are LNHNV and YYDKDF (reference sequence). This CDR3 comprises 14 residues. CDR3 sequence: CATSLQGLREKLFF. The CDR3 coding sequence is TGTGCCACCAGCCTACAGGGTCTTAGAGAAAAACTGTTTTTT. Based on the CDR3 plus reference TRBV15 and TRBJ1-4, the full variable domain is DAMVIQNPRYQVTQFGKPVTLSCSQTLNHNVMYWYQQKSSQAPKLLFHYYDKDFNNEADTPDNFQSRRPNTSFCFLDIRSPGLGDTAMYLCATSLQGLREKLFFGSGTQLSVL.

The chain combines TRBV9 with TRBJ2-7; D gene unclear. The V and J ends lost 4 bases and 1 base respectively, with 15 bases between them. CDR1 and CDR2 from the germline V gene are SGDLS and YYNGEE. The CDR3 is 15 amino acids. CDR3 nucleotide sequence: TGTGCCAGCAGCCCACAACCTGGTTGGTCCTACGAGCAGTACTTC. Translating it yields CASSPQPGWSYEQYF.